What follows is one T cell receptor (beta chain) and its context. This clone's antigen is unknown. Qualities for individual bases were not recorded, and no much larger clone is one base off. Compared with germline, V lacks 6 bases and J lacks 5 bases; bases without a gene match: 8. The germline V gene provides CDR1 MNHEY and CDR2 SVGAGI. From cysteine to phenylalanine, the CDR3 is 15 amino acids long. Just CDR3 DNA is preserved here, 45 bases in frame from base 1. Genomic DNA was isolated from the sorted cells so that the TCRbeta CDR3 region could be sequenced. The immunoSEQ Assay was used for sequencing of TCRbeta CDR3 regions. The clones in this table, taken by TCRdb from immuneACCESS, are in-frame only. Not every clone is retained; where verified, under half of the shortfall comes from an unresolved V gene, and the cause of the rest is unknown. In all, the sample holds tens of thousands of clones, and about 91% of those were seen once. The top ten clonotypes cover around 31% of the sample.

Patients with a history of autoimmune disease or receiving systemic immunosuppression were excluded from the trial. Peripheral blood for TCR sequencing was collected from all dose cohorts at baseline, on cycle 4 day 1, and on cycle 7 day 1. Samples were obtained from an open-label, multicenter, first-in-human phase I dose-escalation trial of ivuxolimab. Adults with locally advanced or metastatic head and neck squamous cell, hepatocellular, melanoma or renal cell carcinoma were enrolled in the trial. Before TCR sequencing, CD4+ and CD8+ T cells were separately sorted from peripheral blood. The data derive from a study of OX40 agonist ivuxolimab in advanced cancers. Turning to the overall study: The costimulatory receptor OX40 (CD134) was targeted by ivuxolimab, a fully human IgG2 agonistic monoclonal antibody. Intravenous ivuxolimab was administered to patients every 2 weeks at six dose levels: 0.01, 0.1, 0.3, 1.5, 3 and 10 mg/kg. Of the roughly 52 patients in dose escalation, about 20 had hepatocellular carcinoma, approximately 15 had melanoma, 9 had renal cell carcinoma and 9 had head and neck cancer. A male proportion of 82.7% and a mean age of roughly 55 years, ranging from about 20 to 79, were recorded for the dose-escalation cohort. Prior anti-PD-1, anti-PD-L1 or anti-CTLA-4 therapy was permitted, and checkpoint inhibitors had been received by around 39% of dose-escalation patients. Partial responses occurred in three dose-escalation patients, of whom one had hepatocellular carcinoma and two had cutaneous melanoma. Peripheral TCRbeta sequencing aimed to test whether ivuxolimab altered TCR sequence diversity and caused clonal T-cell expansion. The paper reports the monotherapy dose-escalation portion (N = 52 patients) of the phase I ivuxolimab trial. General findings and caveats noted by the study authors: Low levels of normalized T-cell clonal expansion were also seen in some patients who did not respond. The antigen specificity of the clonally expanded peripheral T cells was not determined. In the 0.1-3.0 mg/kg groups, partial responders were among the patients with the lowest normalized peripheral clonal expansion, particularly in CD8+ T cells. At doses from 0.1 to 3.0 mg/kg, clonal expansion was seen in both CD4+ and CD8+ blood T cells between baseline and week 6. After ivuxolimab, CD8+ T cells had more expanded clones than CD4+ T cells on average.

The sequences come from CD4+ or CD8+ T cells sorted from blood, collected in a trial of the OX40 agonist ivuxolimab. The chain links TRBV6-5 with TRBJ2-5, with 11 bases aligning to TRBD1. The source of this sequence is an adult with an advanced solid tumor such as melanoma, head and neck, liver or kidney cancer. The CDR3 loop reads CASRRTGGDRETQYF. The DNA sequence is given as TGTGCCAGCAGAAGGACAGGGGGCGATCGGGAGACCCAGTACTTC.